The clone carrying this TCR beta chain was observed many times. The sample belongs to a study of T cells in Graves' hyperthyroidism and ophthalmopathy. These patients, aged 18 to 65, had recently diagnosed hyperthyroidism lasting under 2 months. The blood specimen was taken at initial hyperthyroidism diagnosis, before any ophthalmopathy symptoms. The V gene lost 4 bases and the J gene lost 4 bases, with 17 bases spanning the gap. The CDR3 loop spans 15 amino acids. Per germline, CDR1 SGHRS and CDR2 YFSETQ. Amplification yielded TCR beta CDR3 regions, with RNA transcripts as the source. HTBI primers were used for first-round RT-PCR of the TCR CDR3. TCRdb passed the multiplex PCR reads through MiXCR, listing each CDR3 protein once. This table has 270,000 or so distinct CDR3 sequences, about 15% appearing once.

This TCR came from a woman between 45 and 60 years old with Graves' hyperthyroidism that later progressed to Graves' ophthalmopathy. The chain is built from TRBV5-1 and TRBJ2-5; the D gene is possibly TRBD2 (5 bases). The sample comprised blood. CDR3 amino acids: CASSAGLRLRETQYF. In DNA form, the CDR3 reads TGCGCCAGCAGCGCCGGACTCCGTCTCCGAGAGACCCAGTACTTC.